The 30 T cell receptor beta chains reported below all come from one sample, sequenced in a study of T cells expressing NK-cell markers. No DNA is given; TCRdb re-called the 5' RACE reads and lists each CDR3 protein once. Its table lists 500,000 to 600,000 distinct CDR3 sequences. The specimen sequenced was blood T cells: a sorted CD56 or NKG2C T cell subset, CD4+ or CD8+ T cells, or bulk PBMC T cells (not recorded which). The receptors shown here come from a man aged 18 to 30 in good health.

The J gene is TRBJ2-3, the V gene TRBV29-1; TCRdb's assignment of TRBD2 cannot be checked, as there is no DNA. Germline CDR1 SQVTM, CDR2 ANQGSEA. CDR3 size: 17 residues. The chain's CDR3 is CSAGLAGSHGGTDTQYF.

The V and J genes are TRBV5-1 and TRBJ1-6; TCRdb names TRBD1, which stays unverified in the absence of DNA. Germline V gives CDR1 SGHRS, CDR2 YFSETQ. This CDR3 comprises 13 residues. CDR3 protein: CASSPGGSSPLHF.

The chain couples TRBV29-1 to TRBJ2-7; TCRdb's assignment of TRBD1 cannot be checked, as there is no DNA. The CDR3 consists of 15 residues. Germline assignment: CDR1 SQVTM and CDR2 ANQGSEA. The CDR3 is CSAEITDRGRREQYF.

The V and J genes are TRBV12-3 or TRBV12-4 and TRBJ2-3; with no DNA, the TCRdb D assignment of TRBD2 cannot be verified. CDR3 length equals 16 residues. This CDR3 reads CASSLVGGHSPNTQYF.

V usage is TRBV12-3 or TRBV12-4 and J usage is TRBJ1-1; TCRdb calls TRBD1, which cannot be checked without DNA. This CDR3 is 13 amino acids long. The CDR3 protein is CASNLGGQPEAFF.

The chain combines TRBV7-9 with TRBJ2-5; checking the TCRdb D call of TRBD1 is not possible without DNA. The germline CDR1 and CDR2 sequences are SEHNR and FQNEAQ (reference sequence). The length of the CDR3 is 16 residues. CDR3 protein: CASSLGGTGVQETQYF. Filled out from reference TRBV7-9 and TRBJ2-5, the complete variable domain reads DTGVSQNPRHKITKRGQNVTFRCDPISEHNRLYWYRQTLGQGPEFLTYFQNEAQLEKSRLLSDRFSAERPKGSFSTLEIQRTEQGDSAMYLCASSLGGTGVQETQYFGPGTRLLVL.

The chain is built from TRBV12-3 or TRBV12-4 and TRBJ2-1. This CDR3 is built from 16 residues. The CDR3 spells CASRSVSLGPYNEQFF.

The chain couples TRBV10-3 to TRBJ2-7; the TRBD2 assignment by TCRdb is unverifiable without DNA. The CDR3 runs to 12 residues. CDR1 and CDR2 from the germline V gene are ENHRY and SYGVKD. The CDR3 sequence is CATGDWTNEQYF.

This chain's CDR3 is CSAYHRDPGGNEQFF. The gene calls are TRBV20-1 and TRBJ2-1; the TRBD1 assignment by TCRdb is unverifiable without DNA. This CDR3 spans 15 amino acids. Germline V gives CDR1 DFQATT, CDR2 SNEGSKA (reference sequence).

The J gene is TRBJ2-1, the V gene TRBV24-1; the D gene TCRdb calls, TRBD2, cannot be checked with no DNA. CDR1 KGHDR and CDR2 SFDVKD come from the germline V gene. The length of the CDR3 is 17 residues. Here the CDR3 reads CATSDPLRGRAGNEQFF.

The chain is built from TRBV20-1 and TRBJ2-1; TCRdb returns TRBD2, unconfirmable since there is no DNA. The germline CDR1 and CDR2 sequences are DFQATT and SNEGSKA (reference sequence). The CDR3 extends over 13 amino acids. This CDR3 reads CSAGTFSDNEQFF.

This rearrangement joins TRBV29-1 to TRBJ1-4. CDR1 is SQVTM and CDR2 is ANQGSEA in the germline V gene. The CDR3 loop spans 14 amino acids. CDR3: CSVGGEAPNEKLFF.

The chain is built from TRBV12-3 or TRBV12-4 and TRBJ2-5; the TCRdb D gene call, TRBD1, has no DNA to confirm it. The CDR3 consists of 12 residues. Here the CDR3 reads CASARGAETQYF.

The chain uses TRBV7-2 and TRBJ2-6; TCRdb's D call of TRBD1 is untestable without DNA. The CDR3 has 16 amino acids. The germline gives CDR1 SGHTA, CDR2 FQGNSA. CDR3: CASSSSTVWGANVLTF.

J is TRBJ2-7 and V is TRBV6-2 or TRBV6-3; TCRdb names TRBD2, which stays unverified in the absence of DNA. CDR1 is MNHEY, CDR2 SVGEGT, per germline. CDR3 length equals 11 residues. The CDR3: CASTAGGSVYF.

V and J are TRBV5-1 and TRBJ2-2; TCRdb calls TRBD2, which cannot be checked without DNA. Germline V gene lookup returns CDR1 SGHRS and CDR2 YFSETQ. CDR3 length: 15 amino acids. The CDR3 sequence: CASSLRDALPGELFF.

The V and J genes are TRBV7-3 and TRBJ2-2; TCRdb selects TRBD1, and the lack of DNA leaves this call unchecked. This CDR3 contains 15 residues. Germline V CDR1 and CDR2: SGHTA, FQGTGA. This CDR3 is CASSFGGSHTGELFF.

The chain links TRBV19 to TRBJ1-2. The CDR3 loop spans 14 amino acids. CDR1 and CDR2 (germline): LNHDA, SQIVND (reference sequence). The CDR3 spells CASIGSGRDYGYTF.

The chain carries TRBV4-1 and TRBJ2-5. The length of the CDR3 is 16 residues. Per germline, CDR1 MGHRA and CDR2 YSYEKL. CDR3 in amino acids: CASSLHPLNQEETQYF.

This CDR3 is CSAPLQGGGNTGELFF. This chain joins TRBV20-1 and TRBJ2-2; TCRdb's D call of TRBD1 is untestable without DNA. Germline lookup yields CDR1 DFQATT and CDR2 SNEGSKA (reference sequence). The CDR3 spans 16 residues.

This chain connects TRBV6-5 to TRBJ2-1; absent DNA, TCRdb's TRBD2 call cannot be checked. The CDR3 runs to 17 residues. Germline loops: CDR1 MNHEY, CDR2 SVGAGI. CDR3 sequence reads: CASSYSRGAGGPGEQFF.

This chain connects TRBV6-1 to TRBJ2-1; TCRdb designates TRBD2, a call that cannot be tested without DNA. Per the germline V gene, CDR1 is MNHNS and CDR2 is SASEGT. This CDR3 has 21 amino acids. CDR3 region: CASSEDRDSSRLAGPNNEQFF.

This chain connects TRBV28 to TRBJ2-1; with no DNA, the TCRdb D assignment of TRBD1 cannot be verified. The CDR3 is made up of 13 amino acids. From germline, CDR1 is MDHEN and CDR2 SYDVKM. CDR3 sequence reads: CASRQGLKNEQFF.

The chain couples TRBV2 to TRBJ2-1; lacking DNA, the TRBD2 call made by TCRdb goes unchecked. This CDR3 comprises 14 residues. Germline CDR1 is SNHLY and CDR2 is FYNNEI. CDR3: CASSALAGAGEQFF.

The CDR3 loop reads CASSYLALGTGLEETQYF. This rearrangement joins TRBV5-1 to TRBJ2-5; the D call of TRBD1 rests on TCRdb alone, since no DNA is present to check it. CDR3 length equals 18 residues. Germline V lookup: CDR1 SGHRS, CDR2 YFSETQ. The full variable domain, rest sourced from reference TRBV5-1 and TRBJ2-5, is KAGVTQTPRYLIKTRGQQVTLSCSPISGHRSVSWYQQTPGQGLQFLFEYFSETQRNKGNFPGRFSGRQFSNSRSEMNVSTLELGDSALYLCASSYLALGTGLEETQYFGPGTRLLVL.

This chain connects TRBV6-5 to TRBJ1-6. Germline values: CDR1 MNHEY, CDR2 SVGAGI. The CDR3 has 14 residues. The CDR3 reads CASRNSVKDSPLHF.

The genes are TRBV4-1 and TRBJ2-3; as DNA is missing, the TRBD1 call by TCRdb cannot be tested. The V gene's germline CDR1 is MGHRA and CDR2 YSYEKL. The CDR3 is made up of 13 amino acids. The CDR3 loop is CASKIQGSDTQYF.

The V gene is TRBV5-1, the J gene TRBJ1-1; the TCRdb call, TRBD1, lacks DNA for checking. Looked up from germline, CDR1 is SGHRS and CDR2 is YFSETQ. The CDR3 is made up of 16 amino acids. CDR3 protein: CASSWTPQGARTEAFF.

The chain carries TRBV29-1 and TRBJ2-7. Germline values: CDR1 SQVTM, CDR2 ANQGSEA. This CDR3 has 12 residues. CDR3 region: CSASDGIYEQYF.

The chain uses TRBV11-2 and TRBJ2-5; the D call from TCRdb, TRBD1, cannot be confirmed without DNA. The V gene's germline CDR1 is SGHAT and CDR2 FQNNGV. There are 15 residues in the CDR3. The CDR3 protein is CASSATPGQKETQYF.